In its sample, the clone carrying this TCR beta chain was seen many times. The antigen remains unidentified. Documented time point: persistent/refractory GD, antithyroid drugs over 5 years with positive TRAb. The TCR library was prepared using RNA isolated from PBMCs. Patients of an endocrinology department in Xi'an, China, were included. The data were taken from a study of regulatory T cells in long-lasting Graves disease. Whole-study results and caveats: Those with persistent Graves' had less TCR diversity than newly diagnosed patients. The study found TRBV28, TRBJ1-2 and TRBJ2-5 favored in persistent disease.

Sequencing libraries for TCR beta were prepared with iRepertoire HTBI primers and Arm-PCR of CDR3 regions. Each CDR3 protein gets one entry after TCRdb re-called the multiplex PCR reads with MiXCR. The repertoire holds around 500,000 distinct CDR3 sequences, with under 25% as singletons. V shed 3 bases and J shed 7 bases, with 9 bases lying between them. Germline loops: CDR1 SNHLY, CDR2 FYNNEI. There are 12 residues in the CDR3. V is TRBV2 and J is TRBJ1-1; D call uncertain. The receptor comes from a female donor with Graves disease. Sequencing was performed on peripheral blood mononuclear cells (PBMCs), taken when the disease was refractory, from a patient treated with antithyroid drugs. The CDR3 here is CASSDGNFEAFF. The DNA of the CDR3 is TGTGCCAGCAGTGATGGCAACTTTGAAGCTTTCTTT.